This T cell receptor beta chain was captured by sequencing in a study of blood T cell repertoires in COVID-19. Study-level background: The study drew acute and convalescent COVID-19 samples from the United States, Italy and Spain. Nucleic acid was either cDNA or gDNA, and it came from T cells, B-cell-depleted T cells, or PBMCs.

Each participant's cohort was designated according to participant-reported clinical history. As originally analysed: Reference gene primer amplification gave nucleated cell count estimates. Generated by immunoSEQ multiplex PCR, the TCRdb table keeps only in-frame clones and is missing some. V and J calls and clone size are copied from that table; D and trimming were computed from the DNA. The data show 300,000 to 400,000 clones, with approximately 90% seen just once and 1.2% held by the top ten. Germline V CDR1 and CDR2: SNHLY, FYNNEI. The CDR3 is 16 amino acids. Trimming took 6 bases from V and 6 from J; bases not matched to a gene: 16.

This rearrangement joins TRBV2 to TRBJ1-2; 7 bases line up with TRBD1. This clonotype originated in a woman aged 18-35 years who had recovered from COVID-19. Source material: PBMCs or T cells enriched from blood (not recorded which). The CDR3: CASSATGWWDSDGYTF. CDR3 nucleotide sequence: TGTGCCAGCAGCGCTACGGGGTGGTGGGACAGCGATGGCTACACCTTC.